The next 14 T cell receptor beta chains were all read from a single sample in a study of T cells in Graves' hyperthyroidism and ophthalmopathy. Researchers took RNA transcripts and amplified the TCR beta CDR3 regions from them. When the TCR CDR3 underwent first-round RT-PCR, the HTBI primer set was used. Each CDR3 protein gets one entry after TCRdb re-called the multiplex PCR reads with MiXCR. The sample holds about 840,000 distinct CDR3 sequences, over 35% seen once. Sequenced: blood. The receptors here all came from a man between 18 and 29 years old with Graves' hyperthyroidism.

This clonotype was counted a single time. This sequence joins TRBV12-3 or TRBV12-4 and TRBJ1-2; D is perhaps TRBD1 (5 bases). This CDR3 has 12 residues. V gave up 4 bases and J gave up 10 bases, with 13 bases separating them. The CDR3 spells CASSYGAADYTF. The CDR3 nucleotides read TGTGCCAGCAGTTATGGGGCCGCTGACTACACCTTC.

This clonotype was recorded many times. The chain couples TRBV2 to TRBJ1-1; D is perhaps TRBD1 (5 bases). V dropped 3 bases and J dropped 3 bases, with 14 bases sitting between them. Germline values: CDR1 SNHLY, CDR2 FYNNEI. The CDR3 runs 15 residues. This chain's CDR3 is CASSEESKGYTEAFF. CDR3 DNA sequence: TGTGCCAGCAGTGAGGAGTCCAAGGGGTACACTGAAGCTTTCTTT.

V usage is TRBV19 and J usage is TRBJ1-4; the D gene is possibly TRBD1 (5 bases). The CDR3 runs to 14 residues. Germline V CDR1 and CDR2: LNHDA, SQIVND (reference sequence). Between the trimmed V and J ends, which lost 5 bases and 9 bases, there was a span of 16 bases. DNA of the CDR3: TGTGCCAGTAGTCCAATGGGAGCGGGACAAAAACTGTTTTTT. Encoded protein: CASSPMGAGQKLFF.

The rearrangement uses TRBV7-2 and TRBJ1-1; a possible D gene is TRBD1 (5 bases). This CDR3 has 15 residues. With 1 base removed from V and 4 bases from J, the gap between germline ends came to 13 bases. In germline, CDR1 is SGHTA, CDR2 FQGNSA. The CDR3 sequence: CASSLEPGSSTEAFF. CDR3 sequence (DNA): TGTGCCAGCAGCTTAGAACCAGGGAGCAGCACTGAAGCTTTCTTT.

This clonotype was seen a handful of times. The chain joins TRBV12-3 or TRBV12-4 to TRBJ2-7; 8 nucleotides align to TRBD1. This CDR3 has 15 amino acids. J gave up 5 bases and V 3 bases, and 9 bases lay outside the gene matches. Here the CDR3 DNA reads TGTGCCAGCAGTTTTCTCCAGGGGGCTCTCGACGAGCAGTACTTC. Translated: CASSFLQGALDEQYF.

As concerns this clonotype: A much larger clone differs by one base, so this may be a read error. V is TRBV2 and J is TRBJ2-7; 8 bases fit TRBD1. Trimming took 10 bases from V and 5 from J; bases not matched to a gene: 13. Looked up from germline, CDR1 is SNHLY and CDR2 is FYNNEI. The CDR3 runs 14 residues. The CDR3 sequence is CATATGTGTNEQYF. The CDR3 DNA follows: TGTGCCACTGCAACCGGGACAGGTACCAACGAGCAGTACTTC.

This sequence joins TRBV2 and TRBJ2-5; D perhaps matches TRBD2 (11 bases). The germline V gene encodes CDR1 SNHLY and CDR2 FYNNEI. This CDR3 comprises 16 residues. V lost 8 bases and J 6 bases, leaving 25 bases between the germline ends. CDR3 residues: CASGGLADRGMKTQYF. In nucleotides, the CDR3 is TGTGCCAGCGGGGGACTAGCGGACAGGGGGATGAAGACCCAGTACTTC.

The V and J genes are TRBV4-1 and TRBJ1-2; 9 bases fit TRBD1. This CDR3 contains 15 residues. CDR1 is MGHRA and CDR2 is YSYEKL in the germline V gene. The V and J ends lost 1 base and 8 bases, in that order; junction bases with no gene match: 8. CDR3 in DNA: TGCGCCAGCAGCCAAGGACTCCGGGACAGGGACGGCTACACCTTC. This encodes CASSQGLRDRDGYTF.

This clonotype has only a few counts. This chain links TRBV5-1 with TRBJ1-1; unclear D gene. Trimming shortened V by 5 bases and J by 0 bases, and 11 bases separated the two germline ends. This CDR3 is built from 14 residues. Germline-derived CDR1 and CDR2 are SGHRS and YFSETQ. This chain's CDR3 is CASSWEPMNTEAFF. The CDR3 bases are TGCGCCAGCAGTTGGGAACCTATGAACACTGAAGCTTTCTTT.

A few counts support this clonotype. The V gene is TRBV2, the J gene TRBJ1-1, with unresolved D. The V end lost 10 bases, the J end lost 5 bases, and 17 bases lay between the germline ends. Per the germline V gene, CDR1 is SNHLY and CDR2 is FYNNEI. The length of the CDR3 is 13 residues. The CDR3 is CAIIDPPGTEAFF. For the CDR3, the DNA is TGTGCCATTATCGACCCCCCGGGGACTGAAGCTTTCTTT.

Turning to this clonotype: Its ends do not fully match the called genes, so a read error is possible. V and J are TRBV2 and TRBJ2-5; 8 nucleotides align to TRBD2. CDR1 and CDR2 (germline): SNHLY, FYNNEI. The CDR3 runs to 14 residues. This CDR3 reads CASRAPSGQETQCF. The CDR3 DNA follows: TGTGCCAGCAGGGCCCCTAGCGGGCAAGAGACCCAGTGCTTC. Supplemented by reference TRBV2 and TRBJ2-5, the full variable domain reads EPEVTQTPSHQVTQMGQEVILRCVPISNHLYFYWYRQILGQKVEFLVSFYNNEISEKSEIFDDQFSVERPDGSNFTLKIRSTKLEDSAMYFCASRAPSGQETQCFGPGTRLLVL.

J is TRBJ2-2 and V is TRBV29-1; D uncertain. CDR1 and CDR2 (germline): SQVTM, ANQGSEA. Trimming removed 5 bases from V and 1 base from J, with 8 bases in between. This CDR3 has 13 residues. CDR3 sequence reads: CSVPRENTGELFF. The CDR3 DNA reads TGCAGCGTTCCCCGCGAGAACACCGGGGAGCTGTTTTTT.

This clonotype was seen ten or more times. This chain connects TRBV11-2 to TRBJ1-1, with D tentatively TRBD1 (5 bases). The CDR3 covers 13 residues. Germline-derived CDR1 and CDR2 are SGHAT and FQNNGV. Deletions cut 10 bases from V and 0 bases from J, with 12 bases between. Here the CDR3 reads CATLGHMNTEAFF. CDR3 sequence (DNA): TGTGCCACCTTAGGACACATGAACACTGAAGCTTTCTTT.

The chain carries TRBV7-9 and TRBJ2-6; 7 bases map to TRBD1. The germline V gene encodes CDR1 SEHNR and CDR2 FQNEAQ (reference sequence). V shed 5 bases and J 2 bases; nucleotides not matched to a gene: 6. The CDR3 is made up of 16 amino acids. The CDR3 nucleotides are TGTGCCAGCAGCCCGCGACAGGGTACTGGGGCCAACGTCCTGACTTTC. Protein: CASSPRQGTGANVLTF.